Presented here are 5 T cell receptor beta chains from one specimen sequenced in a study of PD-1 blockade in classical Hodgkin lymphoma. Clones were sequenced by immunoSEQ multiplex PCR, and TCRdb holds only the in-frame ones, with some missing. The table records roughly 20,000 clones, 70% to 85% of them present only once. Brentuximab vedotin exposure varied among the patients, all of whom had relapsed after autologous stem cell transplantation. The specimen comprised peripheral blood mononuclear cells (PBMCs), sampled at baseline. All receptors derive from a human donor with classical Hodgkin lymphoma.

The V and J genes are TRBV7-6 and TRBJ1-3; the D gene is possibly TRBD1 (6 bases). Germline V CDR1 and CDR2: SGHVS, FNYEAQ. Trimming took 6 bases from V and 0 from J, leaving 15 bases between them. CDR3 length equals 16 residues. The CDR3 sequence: CASRKEQGTSGNTIYF. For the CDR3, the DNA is TGTGCCAGCAGAAAGGAACAGGGCACCTCTGGAAACACCATATATTTT.

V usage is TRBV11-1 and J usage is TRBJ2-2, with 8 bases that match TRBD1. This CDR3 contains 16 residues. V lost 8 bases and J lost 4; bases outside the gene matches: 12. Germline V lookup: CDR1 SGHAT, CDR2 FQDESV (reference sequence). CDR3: CASQPRDRSFTGELFF. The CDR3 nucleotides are TGTGCCAGCCAGCCCAGGGACAGGTCATTCACCGGGGAGCTGTTTTTT.

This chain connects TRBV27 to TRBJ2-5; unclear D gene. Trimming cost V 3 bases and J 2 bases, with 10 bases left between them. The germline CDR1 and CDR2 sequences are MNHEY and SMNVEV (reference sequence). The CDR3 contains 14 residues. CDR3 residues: CASSFSGWQETQYF. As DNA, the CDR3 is TGTGCCAGCAGTTTTTCCGGTTGGCAAGAGACCCAGTACTTC.

This chain's CDR3 is CASSTTSGGAGTQYF. The CDR3 coding sequence is TGTGCCAGCAGTACAACTAGCGGGGGGGCCGGAACGCAGTATTTT. The chain carries TRBV5-4 and TRBJ2-3; 13 positions agree with TRBD2. J gave up 9 bases and V 5 bases, and 9 bases lay outside the gene matches. The CDR3 runs 15 residues. Germline-derived CDR1 and CDR2 are SGHNT and YYREEE (reference sequence).

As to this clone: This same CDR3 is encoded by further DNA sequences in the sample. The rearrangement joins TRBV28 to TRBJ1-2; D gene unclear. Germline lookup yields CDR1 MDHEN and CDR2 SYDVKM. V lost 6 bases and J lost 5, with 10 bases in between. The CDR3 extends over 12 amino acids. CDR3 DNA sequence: TGTGCCAGCAGGAGATCCGGATATGGCTACACCTTC. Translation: CASRRSGYGYTF.